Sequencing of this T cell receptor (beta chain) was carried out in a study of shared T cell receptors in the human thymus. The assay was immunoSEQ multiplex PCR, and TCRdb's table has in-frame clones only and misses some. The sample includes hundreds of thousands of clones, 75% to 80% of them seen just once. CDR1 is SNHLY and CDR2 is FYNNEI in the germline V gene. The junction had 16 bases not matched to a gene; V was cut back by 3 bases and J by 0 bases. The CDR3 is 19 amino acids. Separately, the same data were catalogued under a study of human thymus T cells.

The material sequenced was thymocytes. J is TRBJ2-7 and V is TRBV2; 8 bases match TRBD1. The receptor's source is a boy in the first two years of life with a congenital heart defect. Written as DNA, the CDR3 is TGTGCCAGCAGTGAGTCCATGGACAGGGCGGCCCATAGCTCCTACGAGCAGTACTTC. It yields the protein CASSESMDRAAHSSYEQYF.